The T cell receptor (beta chain) described here comes from a study of T cell responses to AZD1222 COVID-19 vaccine. Study overall: Whether given at about 4 or about 12 weeks, second doses were pooled.

Broader study findings: Repertoire samples came only from after the peak T cell response. Most donors were white British and more were female, and clonal diversity was possibly underestimated. Nearly half of spike-specific TCRs reportedly target unmutated variant regions.

Measured with immunoSEQ multiplex PCR; TCRdb has only the in-frame clones, and not every one. The sample consists of some 120,000 clones, 75% to 90% of them appearing once. Worth noting for this clone: Antigen: not known.

This TCR was recovered from an adult in good health. The sequencing here drew on peripheral blood, taken on day 0 of AZD1222 vaccination.

The CDR3 DNA reads as TGTGCCAGTAAGAGGGAAGCGGGGTCTGGAGCTTTCTTT. As protein: CASKREAGSGAFF. The chain is built from TRBV19 and TRBJ1-1; D unclear. CDR1 and CDR2 (germline): LNHDA, SQIVND (reference sequence). V shed 7 bases and J shed 10 bases, with 19 bases lying between them. The CDR3 is made up of 13 amino acids.